This T cell receptor beta chain was documented in a study of identical twins. This CDR3 contains 13 residues. Trimming left V 7 bases short and J 2 bases short, with 12 bases between. Germline V gene sequence: CDR1 SGHTS, CDR2 YDEGEE. A word on this clonotype: The target antigen is unknown.

A single record per CDR3 protein comes from TCRdb applying MiXCR to the 5' RACE reads. This repertoire shows fewer than 250,000 distinct CDR3 sequences, 6% to 8% found once; its top ten account for around 5.4%. Whole-study findings and limits: Where beta out-of-frame sequences were concerned, excess twin sharing was weaker. The presence of invariant MAIT and iNKT cells could partly confound analyses of zero-insertion sequences.

These data also formed part of another study, on yellow fever vaccine responses in identical twins.

This TCR derives from a woman under 30 in good health. The chain carries TRBV5-8 and TRBJ1-2; D gene ambiguous. Sequenced input: CD8+ T cells sorted from blood. CDR3 residues: CASQTGGNYGYTF. CDR3 in DNA: TGTGCCAGCCAGACGGGCGGAAACTATGGCTACACCTTC.